Presented here are 20 T cell receptor beta chains from one specimen sequenced in a study of T-cell memory formation after mild COVID-19 (dated by TCRdb to the early 2020s). The library was built by means of 5' RACE. Sequenced using an Illumina NovaSeq 6000. TCRdb itself trimmed the public reads at Q25 with fastp, ran MiXCR and retained productive beta chains. Here each entry gathers all rows of one CDR3 protein and keeps the most common genes and DNA. Within this sample are about 110,000 distinct CDR3 sequences, with around 17% of them counted one time only. The ten largest clones take up 5% to 6.5% of the sample. The sequencing sample was made of PBMCs or a T cell subset sorted from them (not recorded which). The receptors derive from a man between 18 and 29 years old who had mild COVID-19 (a few samples of this study predate the infection). The sample titles of this study are shuffled in the database, so cell type and time point are left out; the donor was told from shared clones.

The V gene is TRBV7-3, the J gene TRBJ2-2, with D possibly being TRBD1 (5 bases). The length of the CDR3 is 13 residues. The V gene lost 5 bases and the J gene lost 6 bases, with 10 bases spanning the gap. Looked up from germline, CDR1 is SGHTA and CDR2 is FQGTGA. CDR3 sequence: CASSRDSPGELFF. The CDR3 DNA reads TGTGCCAGCAGCCGCGACAGTCCCGGGGAGCTGTTTTTT.

This clonotype was seen only a few times. The chain links TRBV5-6 to TRBJ1-1; D gene unclear. This CDR3 spans 13 amino acids. V lost 2 bases and J 1 base, leaving 6 bases between the germline ends. Germline V gene lookup returns CDR1 SGHDT and CDR2 YYEEEE. The CDR3 spells CASSFRKNTEAFF. CDR3 DNA: TGTGCCAGCAGCTTTAGAAAGAACACTGAAGCTTTCTTT.

This clonotype was picked up one time. The chain is built from TRBV18 and TRBJ1-5; D uncertain. The length of the CDR3 is 14 residues. Germline assignment: CDR1 KGHSH and CDR2 LQKENI. The V gene lost 2 bases and the J gene lost 8 bases, with 13 bases spanning the gap. In nucleotides, the CDR3 is TGTGCCAGCTCACCATCAATGGGAAGAGAGCCCCAGCATTTT. Amino acid sequence: CASSPSMGREPQHF.

In its sample, this clonotype was seen a few times. This chain uses TRBV5-1 with TRBJ1-4; D gene unclear. CDR1 is SGHRS, CDR2 YFSETQ, per germline. The CDR3 covers 15 residues. With 1 base removed from V and 4 bases from J, the gap between germline ends came to 11 bases. Here the CDR3 reads CASSLNSQSNEKLFF. The DNA for the CDR3 is TGCGCCAGCAGCTTGAACAGTCAGAGTAATGAAAAACTGTTTTTT.

The chain recombines TRBV5-1 with TRBJ1-2; D unresolved. CDR1 is SGHRS and CDR2 is YFSETQ in the germline V gene. The CDR3 totals 12 residues. V lost 4 bases to trimming and J lost 7 bases, with 11 bases between them. CDR3 loop: CASSVDFTGYTF. The DNA for the CDR3 is TGCGCCAGCAGCGTGGACTTCACTGGCTACACCTTC.

Regarding this clonotype: An end of the junction does not agree with germline; a read error may underlie this. The rearrangement joins TRBV5-1 to TRBJ2-3; 13 nucleotides line up with TRBD2. CDR3 length: 16 residues. From germline, CDR1 is SGHRS and CDR2 YFSETQ. The CDR3 is CASSSRTSGGIDTRYF. DNA of the CDR3: TGCGCCAGCAGCTCCCGGACTAGCGGGGGTATAGATACGCGGTATTTT.

This chain uses TRBV12-3 or TRBV12-4 with TRBJ1-3; D is ambiguous. Trimming cost V 10 bases and J 3 bases, with 7 bases left between them. This CDR3 has 11 amino acids. DNA of the CDR3: TGTGCCACCAAATATGGAAACACCATATATTTT. Amino acids: CATKYGNTIYF.

This clonotype has more than one count but fewer than ten. The chain recombines TRBV5-1 with TRBJ2-5; 13 nucleotides match TRBD2. The germline CDR1 and CDR2 sequences are SGHRS and YFSETQ. This CDR3 comprises 17 residues. V shed 4 bases and J 1 base; nucleotides not matched to a gene: 7. As DNA, the CDR3 is TGCGCCAGCAGCCTATCGGGACTAGCGGGGAGCCAAGAGACCCAGTACTTC. This gives the protein CASSLSGLAGSQETQYF.

This clonotype was found many times. V is TRBV5-1 and J is TRBJ2-3, with D perhaps given as TRBD1 or TRBD2 (6 bases each). Germline V gene lookup returns CDR1 SGHRS and CDR2 YFSETQ. The CDR3 sequence is 14 residues long. The V end was cut by 2 bases, the J end by 0 bases, with 7 bases between. The CDR3 protein is CASSFGGSTDTQYF. The CDR3 DNA reads as TGCGCCAGCAGCTTCGGGGGCAGCACAGATACGCAGTATTTT.

This chain joins TRBV21-1 and TRBJ2-1; the listed D gene, TRBD2, was not tested against the DNA. TRBV21-1 is shown as a pseudogene. There are 18 residues in the CDR3. CDR3 sequence (DNA): TGTGCCAGCAGCAGCGGGGATAGCGGGGGCGACCACTTCAATGAGCAGTTCTTC. Protein sequence: CASSSGDSGGDHFNEQFF.

This rearrangement joins TRBV12-3 or TRBV12-4 to TRBJ1-5, with TRBD1 as a possible D gene (6 bases). This CDR3 comprises 12 residues. Trimming took off 6 bases at V and 7 bases at J, with 10 bases between the two ends. DNA for the CDR3: TGTGCCAGCAGGGGGGCTGGACAGCCCCAGCATTTT. It encodes CASRGAGQPQHF.

V is TRBV18 and J is TRBJ2-5, with a weak D call TRBD2 (5 bases). The CDR3 runs 13 residues. CDR1 KGHSH and CDR2 LQKENI come from the germline V gene. Trimming left V 3 bases short and J 4 bases short, with 9 bases between. As DNA, the CDR3 is TGTGCCAGCTCACCGGGGAGCCGAGAGACCCAGTACTTC. This gives the protein CASSPGSRETQYF.

This clonotype was counted a few times. The V call is TRBV18, the J call TRBJ1-4; TRBD1 is a possible D gene (5 bases). The germline V gene encodes CDR1 KGHSH and CDR2 LQKENI. The CDR3 covers 15 residues. Trimming left V 5 bases short and J 1 base short, with 11 bases between. CDR3 amino acids: CASSSREGTNEKLFF. CDR3 DNA: TGTGCCAGCTCATCCAGGGAAGGAACTAATGAAAAACTGTTTTTT.

The CDR3 DNA reads TGTGCCAGCAGCCCGCTCGGGAACTCCGATACGCAGTATTTT. Its protein product is CASSPLGNSDTQYF. J is TRBJ2-3 and V is TRBV4-2, with D possibly matching TRBD2 (5 bases). Germline V CDR1 and CDR2: LGHNA, YNFKEQ. The V end lost 4 bases, the J end lost 6 bases, and 14 bases lay between the germline ends. This CDR3 has 14 residues.

The chain employs TRBV6-5 and TRBJ2-3, with D tentatively TRBD2 (5 bases). V was shortened by 6 bases and J by 4 bases, with 14 bases between the two germline ends. The CDR3 contains 14 residues. The germline V gene encodes CDR1 MNHEY and CDR2 SVGAGI. CDR3 amino acids: CASRSDLASDTQYF. Here the CDR3 DNA reads TGTGCCAGCAGGTCCGATCTAGCTTCAGATACGCAGTATTTT.

This clonotype appeared many times. The rearrangement links TRBV28 to TRBJ2-5, with D possibly matching TRBD2 (5 bases). CDR3 length: 13 amino acids. V was cut by 2 bases and J by 2 bases, with 6 bases left in between. Germline CDR1 and CDR2: MDHEN and SYDVKM. Here the CDR3 reads CASSLPGQETQYF. The CDR3 region has the DNA TGTGCCAGCAGTTTACCGGGGCAAGAGACCCAGTACTTC.

This chain uses TRBV3-1 with TRBJ1-2; unclear D gene. This CDR3 comprises 15 residues. V gave up 1 base and J gave up 3 bases, with 12 bases separating them. CDR1 and CDR2 from the germline V gene are LGHDT and YNNKEL (reference sequence). DNA of the CDR3: TGTGCCAGCAGCCAAGGAGATGGAGATCACTATGGCTACACCTTC. Amino acids: CASSQGDGDHYGYTF.

This clonotype was detected only a few times. The chain uses TRBV2 and TRBJ2-1; 8 bases match TRBD1. Germline assignment: CDR1 SNHLY and CDR2 FYNNEI. This CDR3 is built from 12 residues. Trimming at V came to 8 bases and at J to 6 bases, leaving 3 bases not matched to a gene. CDR3 DNA: TGTGCCAGCGAGACAGGGGCCAATGAGCAGTTCTTC. This sequence encodes CASETGANEQFF.

This clonotype was seen more than once but under ten times. The chain combines TRBV2 with TRBJ2-3; 7 positions match TRBD2. V lost 6 bases to trimming and J lost 4 bases; unmatched junction nucleotides: 7. CDR1 and CDR2 (germline): SNHLY, FYNNEI. CDR3 length equals 14 residues. The DNA of the CDR3 is TGTGCCAGCAGCCGGACTAGGGAGGCAGATACGCAGTATTTT. It is translated as CASSRTREADTQYF.

J is TRBJ1-2 and V is TRBV27, with unresolved D. Trimming removed 3 bases at V and 0 bases at J, with 17 bases between. Germline CDR1 and CDR2: MNHEY and SMNVEV (reference sequence). The CDR3 is made up of 17 amino acids. This CDR3 reads CASSLAGQVGANYGYTF. The CDR3 nucleotides read TGTGCCAGCAGTTTGGCAGGTCAGGTTGGAGCTAACTATGGCTACACCTTC.